A single sample is the source of the 10 T cell receptor beta chains below, sequenced in a study of blood T cells in healthy people across ages. A J-beta primer mix and a sample-barcoded 5' primer were used in a second PCR of roughly 7 to 12 cycles. TCRdb passed the 5' RACE reads through MiXCR, listing each CDR3 protein once. This sample has some 930,000 distinct CDR3 sequences; roughly 29% occur once, and the top ten carry about 10%. The sample also formed part of further work on T cells of mothers and their children.

Sequencing was performed on blood. The receptors shown here come from a woman aged 40 to 50 in good health.

This clonotype occurred many times. The genes are TRBV15 and TRBJ1-2, with D hard to call. The CDR3 is made up of 14 amino acids. Trimming took 2 bases from V and 8 from J, leaving 15 bases between them. Germline values: CDR1 LNHNV, CDR2 YYDKDF (reference sequence). CDR3 amino acids: CATSRLSAVGGYTF. CDR3 in DNA: TGTGCCACCAGCAGACTGTCGGCAGTTGGGGGCTACACCTTC. The full variable domain, its missing parts supplied by reference TRBV15 and TRBJ1-2, is DAMVIQNPRYQVTQFGKPVTLSCSQTLNHNVMYWYQQKSSQAPKLLFHYYDKDFNNEADTPDNFQSRRPNTSFCFLDIRSPGLGDTAMYLCATSRLSAVGGYTFGSGTRLTVV.

This chain joins TRBV28 and TRBJ1-2; D gene ambiguous. Looked up from germline, CDR1 is MDHEN and CDR2 is SYDVKM. The CDR3 consists of 15 residues. Trimming pared 3 bases from V and 4 bases from J, leaving 15 bases between. The CDR3 sequence: CASSLGGSGAYGYTF. DNA of the CDR3: TGTGCCAGCAGTTTGGGCGGTTCCGGTGCCTATGGCTACACCTTC.

This chain joins TRBV24-1 and TRBJ2-5, with D tentatively TRBD2 (5 bases). V was pared by 5 bases and J by 2 bases, with 8 bases between. Germline V gene lookup returns CDR1 KGHDR and CDR2 SFDVKD. The CDR3 consists of 13 residues. For the CDR3, the DNA is TGTGCCACCAGTGCCGGGGTGCAAGAGACCCAGTACTTC. Encoded protein: CATSAGVQETQYF.

CDR3 nucleotide sequence: TGTGCCAGCAGCTTAGCGGGGTCACTAACTTACGAGCAGTACTTC. It codes for CASSLAGSLTYEQYF. The chain recombines TRBV7-9 with TRBJ2-7, with D unresolved. The V end was cut by 0 bases, the J end by 4 bases, with 13 bases between. CDR3 size: 15 residues. CDR1 is SEHNR, CDR2 FQNEAQ, per germline (reference sequence).

This clonotype occurred a few times. The V and J genes are TRBV7-2 and TRBJ2-1; a weak D match, TRBD1 (5 bases). Germline V gives CDR1 SGHTA, CDR2 FQGNSA. There are 15 residues in the CDR3. The germline V and J ends were trimmed by 5 bases and 6 bases, with 17 bases remaining between them. Here the CDR3 DNA reads TGTGCCAGCAGCATACCCTTGTATAGGGGCAATGAGCAGTTCTTC. It codes for CASSIPLYRGNEQFF.

This clonotype was seen many times. The J gene is TRBJ1-2, the V gene TRBV5-1; D gene uncertain. Germline lookup yields CDR1 SGHRS and CDR2 YFSETQ. V was clipped by 0 bases and J by 3 bases, with 12 bases between them. This CDR3 is 15 amino acids long. Here the CDR3 DNA reads TGCGCCAGCAGCTTGGCCGGAGTCAACGACTATGGCTACACCTTC. Protein sequence: CASSLAGVNDYGYTF.

This rearrangement joins TRBV6-6 to TRBJ2-5; 10 bases line up with TRBD2. The CDR3 runs to 16 residues. V was pared by 6 bases and J by 5 bases, with 12 bases of the junction left unmatched. Germline-derived CDR1 and CDR2 are MNHNY and SVGAGI (reference sequence). This CDR3 reads CASRRSLAGGRETQYF. In DNA, the CDR3 is TGTGCCAGCAGGCGATCCTTAGCGGGGGGCCGGGAGACCCAGTACTTC.

The table lists this clonotype with many counts. J is TRBJ2-5 and V is TRBV10-3, with D unresolved. CDR1 is ENHRY, CDR2 SYGVKD, per germline. The CDR3 contains 14 residues. Trimming stripped 4 bases from V and 5 bases from J, with 14 bases between. The CDR3 loop reads CAISAGPQSETQYF. The CDR3 DNA follows: TGTGCCATCAGTGCCGGACCCCAGTCGGAGACCCAGTACTTC.

This clonotype was picked up many times. The chain is built from TRBV12-3 or TRBV12-4 and TRBJ2-7; D possibly matches TRBD1 or TRBD2 (5 bases each). With 5 bases removed from V and 0 bases from J, the gap between germline ends came to 14 bases. The CDR3 is made up of 15 amino acids. CDR3 amino acids: CASSPGPQDSYEQYF. Written as DNA, the CDR3 is TGTGCCAGCAGTCCGGGACCGCAGGACTCCTACGAGCAGTACTTC.

This sequence joins TRBV7-9 and TRBJ2-1; D might be TRBD2 (5 bases). Deletions cut 1 base from V and 15 bases from J, with 16 bases between. The CDR3 consists of 13 residues. The germline CDR1 and CDR2 sequences are SEHNR and FQNEAQ (reference sequence). The DNA for the CDR3 is TGTGCCAGCAGCTTAGATGGCGGAGGAGGAGGGTTCTTC. Translation: CASSLDGGGGGFF.